This TCR beta chain was retrieved from a study of cytomegalovirus exposure and HLA in healthy donors. PCR amplification relied on 60 Vbeta primers (plus 13 Jbeta primers). Some clones are missing from TCRdb's copy, which holds only in-frame ones; the method was immunoSEQ multiplex PCR. The sample shows 310,000 or so clones, roughly 89% of them seen only once. Trimming took 2 bases from V and 0 from J, leaving 14 bases between them. CDR3 size: 16 residues. Per germline, CDR1 KGHSH and CDR2 LQKENI. This clonotype originated in a young woman in good health and CMV-seronegative. Sequencing input: PBMCs. This chain joins TRBV18 and TRBJ2-7; no firm D call. As DNA, the CDR3 is TGTGCCAGCTCACCAAGCCCCGTGACAAGCTCCTACGAGCAGTACTTC. This gives the protein CASSPSPVTSSYEQYF.